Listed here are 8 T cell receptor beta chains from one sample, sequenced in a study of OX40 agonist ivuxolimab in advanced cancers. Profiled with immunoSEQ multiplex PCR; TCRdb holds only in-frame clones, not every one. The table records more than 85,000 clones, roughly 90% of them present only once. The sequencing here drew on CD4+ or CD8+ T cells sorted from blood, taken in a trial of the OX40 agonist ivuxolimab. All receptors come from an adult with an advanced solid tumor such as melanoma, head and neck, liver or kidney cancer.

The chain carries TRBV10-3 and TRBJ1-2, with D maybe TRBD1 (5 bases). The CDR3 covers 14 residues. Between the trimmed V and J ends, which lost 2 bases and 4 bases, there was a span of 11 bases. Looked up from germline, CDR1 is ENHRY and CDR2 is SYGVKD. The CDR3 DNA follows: TGTGCCATCAGTGAGGCAGGGTCACGCTATGGCTACACCTTC. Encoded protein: CAISEAGSRYGYTF.

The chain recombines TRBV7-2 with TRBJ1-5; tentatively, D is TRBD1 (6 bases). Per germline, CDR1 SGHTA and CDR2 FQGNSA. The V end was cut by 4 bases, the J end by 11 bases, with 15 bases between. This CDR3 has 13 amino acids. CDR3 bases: TGTGCCAGCAGCTCCAATCGACAGGCAGCCCAGCATTTT. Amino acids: CASSSNRQAAQHF.

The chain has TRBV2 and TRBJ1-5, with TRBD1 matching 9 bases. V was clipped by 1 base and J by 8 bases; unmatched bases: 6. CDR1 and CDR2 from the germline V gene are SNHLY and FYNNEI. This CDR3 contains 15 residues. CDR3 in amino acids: CASSEGSTGGKPQHF. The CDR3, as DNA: TGTGCCAGCAGTGAAGGGTCCACAGGGGGCAAGCCCCAGCATTTT.

The CDR3: CASSPGQTNQETQYF. Here the CDR3 DNA reads TGTGCCAGTAGTCCAGGCCAGACTAACCAAGAGACCCAGTACTTC. This chain uses TRBV19 with TRBJ2-5, with D maybe TRBD2 (5 bases). V lost 5 bases and J 0 bases, leaving 13 bases between the germline ends. The CDR3 consists of 15 residues. CDR1 LNHDA and CDR2 SQIVND come from the germline V gene (reference sequence).

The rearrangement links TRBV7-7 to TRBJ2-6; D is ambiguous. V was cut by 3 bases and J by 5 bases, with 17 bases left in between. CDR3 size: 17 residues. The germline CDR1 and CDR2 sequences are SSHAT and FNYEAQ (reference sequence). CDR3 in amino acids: CASSFVLPQSRANVLTF. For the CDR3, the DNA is TGTGCCAGCAGCTTCGTATTGCCACAAAGTCGGGCCAACGTCCTGACTTTC.

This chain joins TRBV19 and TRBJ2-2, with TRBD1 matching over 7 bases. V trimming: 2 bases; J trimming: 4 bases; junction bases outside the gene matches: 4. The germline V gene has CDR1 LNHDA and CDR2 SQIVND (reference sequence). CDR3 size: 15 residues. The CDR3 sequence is CASSIRDRSTGELFF. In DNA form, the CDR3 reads TGTGCCAGTAGTATACGGGACAGATCCACCGGGGAGCTGTTTTTT.

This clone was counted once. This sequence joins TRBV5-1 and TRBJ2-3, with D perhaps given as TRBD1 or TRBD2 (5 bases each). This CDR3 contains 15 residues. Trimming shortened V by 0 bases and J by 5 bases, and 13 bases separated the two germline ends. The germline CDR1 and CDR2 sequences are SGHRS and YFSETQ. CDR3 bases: TGCGCCAGCAGCTTGGTGGGGGATAGGCGAGATACGCAGTATTTT. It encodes CASSLVGDRRDTQYF.

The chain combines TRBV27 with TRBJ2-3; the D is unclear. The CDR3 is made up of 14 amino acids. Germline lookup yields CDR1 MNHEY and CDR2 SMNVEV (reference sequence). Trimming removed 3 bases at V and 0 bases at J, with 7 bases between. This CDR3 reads CASSFWASTDTQYF. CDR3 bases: TGTGCCAGCAGTTTCTGGGCCAGCACAGATACGCAGTATTTT.